A single sample is the source of the 21 T cell receptor beta chains below, sequenced in a study of early T cells in non-severe SARS-CoV-2 infection. TCRdb reprocessed the 5' RACE reads with MiXCR, giving one entry per CDR3 protein. The sample lists 100,000 to 130,000 distinct CDR3 sequences, 9% to 14% occurring once. The source material was whole blood. These receptors all stem from an adult who was a healthcare worker with PCR-confirmed SARS-CoV-2 infection or an uninfected control (not recorded which).

This clonotype occurred a few times. The chain carries TRBV4-1 and TRBJ2-3; no clear D gene. The CDR3 is 16 residues long. Trimming removed 2 bases at V and 5 bases at J, with 17 bases between. From germline, CDR1 is MGHRA and CDR2 YSYEKL. The CDR3 loop reads CASSQHGGDNVDTQYF. CDR3 nucleotides: TGCGCCAGCAGCCAACACGGCGGCGATAATGTAGATACGCAGTATTTT.

The chain uses TRBV2 and TRBJ2-7; the match to TRBD2 covers 8 bases. CDR1 SNHLY and CDR2 FYNNEI come from the germline V gene. The CDR3 sequence is 14 residues long. The V segment lost 5 bases and the J segment 1 base; nucleotides outside the gene matches: 4. CDR3 nucleotides: TGTGCCAGCAGTACTAGCGGTGTTTCCTACGAGCAGTACTTC. Residues: CASSTSGVSYEQYF. Combining the CDR3 with reference TRBV2 and TRBJ2-7 gives the whole variable domain EPEVTQTPSHQVTQMGQEVILRCVPISNHLYFYWYRQILGQKVEFLVSFYNNEISEKSEIFDDQFSVERPDGSNFTLKIRSTKLEDSAMYFCASSTSGVSYEQYFGPGTRLTVT.

The chain couples TRBV12-3 or TRBV12-4 to TRBJ1-2, with D maybe TRBD1 (5 bases). The CDR3 loop spans 13 amino acids. The V end was cut by 4 bases, the J end by 8 bases, with 14 bases between. The CDR3 DNA reads TGTGCCAGCAGTTCGGGACCCCCTTCCGGCTACACCTTC. This encodes CASSSGPPSGYTF.

This clonotype was counted ten times or more. The chain combines TRBV6-4 with TRBJ1-5; TRBD1 matches 7 bases. The CDR3 loop spans 13 amino acids. J gave up 3 bases and V 9 bases, and 5 bases lay outside the gene matches. Germline loops: CDR1 MRHNA, CDR2 SNTAGT. The CDR3 DNA reads as TGTGCCAGTACAGGGGCCCTCAATCAGCCCCAGCATTTT. Protein: CASTGALNQPQHF.

The V call is TRBV10-3, the J call TRBJ2-1; a possible D gene is TRBD2 (5 bases). This CDR3 contains 13 residues. V dropped 3 bases and J dropped 9 bases, with 12 bases sitting between them. Germline CDR1 ENHRY, CDR2 SYGVKD. DNA of the CDR3: TGTGCCATCAGTGATGGAGGAGGAGGTGAGCAGTTCTTC. Residues: CAISDGGGGEQFF.

This clonotype showed up just a few times. This sequence joins TRBV30 and TRBJ1-1; 9 positions agree with TRBD1. Germline loops: CDR1 GTSNPN, CDR2 SVGIG (reference sequence). Trimming at V came to 8 bases and at J to 0 bases, leaving 4 bases not matched to a gene. This CDR3 comprises 13 residues. The CDR3 DNA reads TGTGCCCGGACAGGGGACATGAACACTGAAGCTTTCTTT. The encoded protein is CARTGDMNTEAFF.

The V gene is TRBV7-3, the J gene TRBJ2-6; 8 nucleotides align to TRBD2. The trim removed 1 base at V and 4 bases at J, leaving 9 bases unmatched. The V gene's germline CDR1 is SGHTA and CDR2 FQGTGA. There are 18 residues in the CDR3. In DNA, the CDR3 is TGTGCCAGCAGCTTAAAGGGAAGCGGGAGTACCGGGGCCAACGTCCTGACTTTC. This encodes CASSLKGSGSTGANVLTF.

There are a few counts of this clonotype. This chain links TRBV3-1 with TRBJ2-1; 9 nucleotides match TRBD2. CDR3 size: 17 residues. The germline V gene encodes CDR1 LGHDT and CDR2 YNNKEL (reference sequence). Trimming cost V 4 bases and J 0 bases; bases outside gene matches: 7. The CDR3 loop reads CASSRRGLANSYNEQFF. DNA for the CDR3: TGTGCCAGCAGCCGAAGAGGACTAGCGAACTCCTACAATGAGCAGTTCTTC.

The sample holds a few counts of this clonotype. Written as DNA, the CDR3 is TGTGCCAGCAGTTTCAACAGCCTTTACGAGCAGTACTTC. Translated, it gives CASSFNSLYEQYF. V usage is TRBV28 and J usage is TRBJ2-7; D remains unclear. Germline CDR1 reads MDHEN; CDR2 reads SYDVKM. The CDR3 is made up of 13 amino acids. Trimming cost V 3 bases and J 4 bases, with 10 bases left between them.

The J gene is TRBJ2-1, the V gene TRBV29-1, with D unclear. CDR1 SQVTM and CDR2 ANQGSEA come from the germline V gene. Deletions cut 5 bases from V and 2 bases from J, with 10 bases between. CDR3 length: 13 residues. The CDR3 region has the DNA TGCAGCGTTTTTGTCGGAACCTACAATGAGCAGTTCTTC. The encoded protein is CSVFVGTYNEQFF.

The V and J genes are TRBV5-1 and TRBJ1-3; 7 bases agree with TRBD1. The CDR3 contains 16 residues. Germline V gene data show CDR1 as SGHRS and CDR2 as YFSETQ. V gave up 2 bases and J gave up 4 bases; unmatched junction bases: 9. The chain's CDR3 is CASSFMEGGLGNTIYF. The CDR3 bases are TGCGCCAGCAGCTTCATGGAAGGGGGCCTGGGAAACACCATATATTTT.

The table lists this clonotype with a few counts. The chain employs TRBV7-6 and TRBJ1-1, with 11 bases lining up with TRBD1. Unmatched junction bases numbered 6, after V lost 5 bases and J lost 10 bases. The CDR3 runs to 13 residues. The V gene's germline CDR1 is SGHVS and CDR2 FNYEAQ. In nucleotides, the CDR3 is TGTGCCAGCAGCCCCGGACAGGGGGCTGGAGCTTTCTTT. It translates to CASSPGQGAGAFF.

This clonotype was recorded a few times. The CDR3 DNA reads as TGTGCCAGCAGACTCGGGGATTATAGCAATCAGCCCCAGCATTTT. Protein sequence: CASRLGDYSNQPQHF. The chain carries TRBV2 and TRBJ1-5; D call uncertain. Per germline, CDR1 SNHLY and CDR2 FYNNEI. The CDR3 contains 15 residues. The ends were cut back, 6 bases at V and 0 bases at J, with 12 bases in the middle.

The chain is built from TRBV2 and TRBJ2-7, with D tentatively TRBD1 (6 bases). The CDR3 extends over 12 amino acids. V shed 7 bases and J shed 4 bases, with 11 bases lying between them. In germline, CDR1 is SNHLY, CDR2 FYNNEI. The CDR3 region is CASTGDSYEQYF. CDR3 sequence (DNA): TGTGCCAGCACAGGGGATTCATACGAGCAGTACTTC.

This chain joins TRBV7-6 and TRBJ2-5, with a weak D call TRBD2 (7 bases). The length of the CDR3 is 17 residues. V lost 4 bases to trimming and J lost 0 bases, with 18 bases between them. Per germline, CDR1 SGHVS and CDR2 FNYEAQ. The CDR3 reads CASSSGLGGAYQETQYF. In nucleotides, the CDR3 is TGTGCCAGCAGCTCCGGACTTGGGGGGGCATACCAAGAGACCCAGTACTTC.

This clonotype appeared a few times. This sequence joins TRBV10-2 and TRBJ1-1; no clear D. This CDR3 has 14 residues. The V end lost 3 bases, the J end lost 7 bases, and 15 bases lay between the germline ends. Germline V gene sequence: CDR1 WSHSY, CDR2 SAAADI. CDR3 amino acids: CASSEGPTRLEAFF. The DNA of the CDR3 is TGCGCCAGCAGTGAAGGGCCTACGAGGCTTGAAGCTTTCTTT.

This clonotype was observed a few times. This chain connects TRBV2 to TRBJ1-4, with D possibly matching TRBD1 (6 bases). CDR3 length equals 14 residues. V dropped 5 bases and J dropped 4 bases, with 11 bases sitting between them. Germline loops: CDR1 SNHLY, CDR2 FYNNEI. The CDR3 nucleotides are TGTGCCAGCAGTAGGGGGAGGGATAATGAAAAACTGTTTTTT. Its translation is CASSRGRDNEKLFF.

This clonotype came up many times. The chain couples TRBV11-2 to TRBJ2-3; 11 nucleotides agree with TRBD2. V was pared by 1 base and J by 0 bases, with 6 bases of the junction left unmatched. The germline V gene encodes CDR1 SGHAT and CDR2 FQNNGV. There are 18 residues in the CDR3. The CDR3 spells CASSLGRLAGPSTDTQYF. The CDR3 coding sequence is TGTGCCAGCAGCTTAGGGCGACTAGCGGGACCCAGCACAGATACGCAGTATTTT.

This clonotype occurred a few times. The V and J genes are TRBV20-1 and TRBJ2-6, with 12 bases fitting TRBD1. Trimming at V came to 3 bases and at J to 4 bases, leaving 4 bases not matched to a gene. Looked up from germline, CDR1 is DFQATT and CDR2 is SNEGSKA (reference sequence). The CDR3 totals 16 residues. This CDR3 is CSARGQGAPGANVLTF. The CDR3 coding sequence is TGCAGTGCTAGGGGACAGGGGGCCCCGGGGGCCAACGTCCTGACTTTC.

This clonotype was counted between two and nine times. The chain recombines TRBV6-5 with TRBJ1-2; D might be TRBD1 (6 bases). The V and J ends lost 6 bases and 2 bases respectively, with 16 bases between them. The CDR3 extends over 15 amino acids. The germline V gene has CDR1 MNHEY and CDR2 SVGAGI. Here the CDR3 reads CASRPQGTQNYGYTF. The CDR3 coding sequence is TGTGCCAGCAGGCCACAGGGAACCCAAAACTATGGCTACACCTTC.

This clonotype showed up just a few times. V and J are TRBV7-3 and TRBJ1-2; D unresolved. Trimming stripped 4 bases from V and 8 bases from J, with 17 bases between. The germline V gene encodes CDR1 SGHTA and CDR2 FQGTGA. The CDR3 length is 14 residues. The CDR3 here is CASSSSGPMTGYTF. As DNA, the CDR3 is TGTGCCAGCAGCTCCTCCGGGCCAATGACGGGCTACACCTTC.